The rows below give T cell receptor beta chains drawn from one sample of a study of regulatory T cells in long-lasting Graves disease. TCRdb reprocessed the multiplex PCR reads via MiXCR and lists one record per CDR3 protein. This sample has roughly 450,000 distinct CDR3 sequences, with 20% to 25% found just once. The material was peripheral blood mononuclear cells (PBMCs), obtained when the disease was refractory, from a patient treated with antithyroid drugs. The receptors stem from a female donor with Graves disease. Each CDR3 is given with its conserved first and last residue. The D gene is left open where the match is weak. The size of a clone is reported for some rows only, either as once, few or many, or as a class for expanded clones.

j_call: TRBJ2-5; v_call: TRBV11-2; d_call: TRBD2; clone_size: .; cdr3_nt: TGTGCCAGCAGCGGTATTAGCGGGAGGGCCGGGCAAGAGACCCAGTACTTC; cdr3_aa: CASSGISGRAGQETQYF
j_call: TRBJ1-5; v_call: TRBV6-2/TRBV6-3; d_call: TRBD1; clone_size: .; cdr3_nt: TGTGCCAGCAGCGTACAAACAGGGGGACAGCCCCAGCATTTT; cdr3_aa: CASSVQTGGQPQHF
j_call: TRBJ2-1; v_call: TRBV20-1; d_call: .; clone_size: .; cdr3_nt: TGCAGTGCTAGTGGGGGGCCAACTATCCCCCATGAGCAGTTCTTC; cdr3_aa: CSASGGPTIPHEQFF
j_call: TRBJ2-7; v_call: TRBV28; d_call: .; clone_size: few; cdr3_nt: TGTGCCAGCAGTTTATCATTGAGTATTGGCAGGGCTTGGGAGCAGTACTTC; cdr3_aa: CASSLSLSIGRAWEQYF
j_call: TRBJ2-1; v_call: TRBV27; d_call: .; clone_size: few; cdr3_nt: TGTGCCAGCAGTTTTTTTAAGGGACTCGGACTTAGCTCCTACAATGAGCAGTTCTTC; cdr3_aa: CASSFFKGLGLSSYNEQFF
j_call: TRBJ2-5; v_call: TRBV7-2; d_call: .; clone_size: .; cdr3_nt: TGTGCCAGCAGCTTTTTTTGGGGTTTCTCGCAGCAAGAGACCCAGTACTTC; cdr3_aa: CASSFFWGFSQQETQYF
j_call: TRBJ2-5; v_call: TRBV6-5; d_call: TRBD2; clone_size: few; cdr3_nt: TGTGCCAGCAGTTACTCGGGGACTAAGGAAGAGACCCAGTACTTC; cdr3_aa: CASSYSGTKEETQYF
j_call: TRBJ1-1; v_call: TRBV18; d_call: .; clone_size: .; cdr3_nt: TGTGCCAGCTCTCGAACCGGGACGGGTAACACTGAAGCTTTCTTT; cdr3_aa: CASSRTGTGNTEAFF
j_call: TRBJ2-2; v_call: TRBV2; d_call: .; clone_size: .; cdr3_nt: TGTGCCAGCCATCTGGAGATCACCGGGGAGCTGTTTTTT; cdr3_aa: CASHLEITGELFF
j_call: TRBJ1-2; v_call: TRBV25-1; d_call: .; clone_size: .; cdr3_nt: TGTGCCAGCAGTGGAAGTCACGGACGGGCCGCTGATGGCTACACCTTC; cdr3_aa: CASSGSHGRAADGYTF
j_call: TRBJ2-1; v_call: TRBV28; d_call: .; clone_size: .; cdr3_nt: TGTGCCAGCAGTTTAGCCTCTACACACAATGAGCAGTTCTTC; cdr3_aa: CASSLASTHNEQFF
j_call: TRBJ1-4; v_call: TRBV13; d_call: .; clone_size: many; cdr3_nt: TGTGCCAGCAGCTTAGTGGGTAATGAAAAACTGTTTTTT; cdr3_aa: CASSLVGNEKLFF
j_call: TRBJ1-2; v_call: TRBV7-2; d_call: .; clone_size: many; cdr3_nt: TGTGCCAGCAGCCTGACTCAGGGGAGCGATGGCTACACCTTC; cdr3_aa: CASSLTQGSDGYTF
j_call: TRBJ1-5; v_call: TRBV7-9; d_call: .; clone_size: .; cdr3_nt: TGTGCCAGCAGCTCAACCCTTGAGGGGTTAGAGCCCCAGCATTTT; cdr3_aa: CASSSTLEGLEPQHF
j_call: TRBJ2-2; v_call: TRBV7-8; d_call: TRBD2; clone_size: many; cdr3_nt: TGTGCCAGCAGCACAACTAGCGGGAGGGCCTGGGAGCTGTTTTTT; cdr3_aa: CASSTTSGRAWELFF
j_call: TRBJ1-6; v_call: TRBV7-2; d_call: .; clone_size: few; cdr3_nt: TGTGCCAGCAGCCGATTCGAGGGAGTTGATTCACCCCTCCACTTT; cdr3_aa: CASSRFEGVDSPLHF
j_call: TRBJ1-1; v_call: TRBV19; d_call: .; clone_size: .; cdr3_nt: TGTGCCAGTAGTATCGGTGCTGAAGCTTTCTTT; cdr3_aa: CASSIGAEAFF
j_call: TRBJ2-7; v_call: TRBV28; d_call: .; clone_size: many; cdr3_nt: TGTGCCAGCAGTCCCGTAGGTTCCGAGCAGTACTTC; cdr3_aa: CASSPVGSEQYF
j_call: TRBJ1-3; v_call: TRBV12-3/TRBV12-4; d_call: TRBD1; clone_size: many; cdr3_nt: TGTGCCAGCAGTCCTGGACAGGGAAGAAACACCATATATTTT; cdr3_aa: CASSPGQGRNTIYF
j_call: TRBJ2-7; v_call: TRBV19; d_call: .; clone_size: few; cdr3_nt: TGTGCCAGTAGTCTCTACGGGGGCACCCCCGGTCGCGAGCAGTACTTC; cdr3_aa: CASSLYGGTPGREQYF
j_call: TRBJ1-1; v_call: TRBV20-1; d_call: TRBD1; clone_size: many; cdr3_nt: TGCAGTGCTAGTCGAGGGGGCGCCTCCCGGACTGAAGCTTTCTTT; cdr3_aa: CSASRGGASRTEAFF
j_call: TRBJ2-7; v_call: TRBV10-3; d_call: .; clone_size: few; cdr3_nt: TGTGCCATCAGTGAAGGGTTCGACGAGCAGTACTTC; cdr3_aa: CAISEGFDEQYF
j_call: TRBJ2-7; v_call: TRBV7-9; d_call: .; clone_size: once; cdr3_nt: TGTGCCAGCAGCTTCGATGGCCGGACCTACGAGCAGTACTTC; cdr3_aa: CASSFDGRTYEQYF
j_call: TRBJ1-1; v_call: TRBV15; d_call: TRBD1; clone_size: few; cdr3_nt: TGTGCCACCAGCAGAGATAGATGGTATAGGGGGCAGGACACTGAAGCTTTCTTT; cdr3_aa: CATSRDRWYRGQDTEAFF
j_call: TRBJ2-7; v_call: TRBV3-1; d_call: .; clone_size: many; cdr3_nt: TGTGCCAGCAGCCAAGAAGGCTACGAGCAGTACTTC; cdr3_aa: CASSQEGYEQYF
j_call: TRBJ2-7; v_call: TRBV20-1; d_call: .; clone_size: many; cdr3_nt: TGCAGTGCTAGGTCGGGGAGGGGGGAGCAGTACTTC; cdr3_aa: CSARSGRGEQYF
j_call: TRBJ2-2; v_call: TRBV28; d_call: TRBD1; clone_size: .; cdr3_nt: TGTGCCAGCGGACGGGACAGGGGGAGGATTACCGGGGAGCTGTTTTTT; cdr3_aa: CASGRDRGRITGELFF
j_call: TRBJ2-4; v_call: TRBV20-1; d_call: TRBD1; clone_size: .; cdr3_nt: TGCAGTGCTTTGGACAGGGTTGACGTTCAGTACTTC; cdr3_aa: CSALDRVDVQYF
j_call: TRBJ2-7; v_call: TRBV7-2; d_call: .; clone_size: many; cdr3_nt: TGTGCCAGCAGCCCTGCCACCTACGAGCAGTACTTC; cdr3_aa: CASSPATYEQYF
j_call: TRBJ1-2; v_call: TRBV20-1; d_call: .; clone_size: .; cdr3_nt: TGCAGTACTCCCGGGACCGGGTTACACTATGGCTACACCTTC; cdr3_aa: CSTPGTGLHYGYTF